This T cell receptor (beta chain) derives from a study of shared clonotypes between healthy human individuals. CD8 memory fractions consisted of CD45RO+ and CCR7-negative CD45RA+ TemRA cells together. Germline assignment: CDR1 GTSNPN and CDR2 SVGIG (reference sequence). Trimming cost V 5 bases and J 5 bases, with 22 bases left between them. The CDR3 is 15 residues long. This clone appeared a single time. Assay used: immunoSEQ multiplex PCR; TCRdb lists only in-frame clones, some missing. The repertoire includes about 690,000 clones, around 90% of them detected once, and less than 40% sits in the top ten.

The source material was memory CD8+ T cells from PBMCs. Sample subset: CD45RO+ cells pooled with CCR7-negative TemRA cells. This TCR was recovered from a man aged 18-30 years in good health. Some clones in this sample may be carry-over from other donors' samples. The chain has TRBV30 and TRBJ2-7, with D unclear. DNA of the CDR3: TGTGCCTGGCGAGCCTCGGGTGGATTGATACACGAGCAGTACTTC. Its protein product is CAWRASGGLIHEQYF.